One sample yielded the 21 T cell receptor beta chains listed below, sequenced in a study of T-cell memory formation after mild COVID-19. Using its own MiXCR run on the 5' RACE reads, TCRdb lists one record per CDR3 protein. The repertoire holds under 200,000 distinct CDR3 sequences, with less than 40% as singletons. Material for sequencing was PBMCs or a T cell subset sorted from them (not recorded which). Receptor source: an adult woman who had mild COVID-19 (a few samples of this study predate the infection). Cell type and time point are not known.

The chain is built from TRBV12-3 or TRBV12-4 and TRBJ1-2, with 8 nucleotides matching TRBD1. CDR3 length: 14 residues. V was clipped by 6 bases and J by 2 bases; unmatched bases: 5. CDR3 in amino acids: CASRQGGLNYGYTF. In DNA, the CDR3 is TGTGCCAGCAGACAGGGGGGATTAAACTATGGCTACACCTTC.

The chain has TRBV7-2 and TRBJ2-1; 7 bases map to TRBD2. Germline lookup yields CDR1 SGHTA and CDR2 FQGNSA. V dropped 5 bases and J dropped 5; count of bases not matched to a gene: 6. The CDR3 is 14 amino acids. The CDR3 protein is CASSPGTTNNEQFF. As DNA, the CDR3 is TGTGCCAGCAGCCCCGGGACTACGAACAATGAGCAGTTCTTC.

The chain has TRBV6-1 and TRBJ2-3; possibly TRBD2 for D (5 bases). Between the trimmed V and J ends, which lost 6 bases and 0 bases, there was a span of 10 bases. This CDR3 contains 14 residues. Germline V gene sequence: CDR1 MNHNS, CDR2 SASEGT. The CDR3 nucleotides read TGTGCCAGCAGGGACTTATTAAGCACAGATACGCAGTATTTT. This gives the protein CASRDLLSTDTQYF.

This chain uses TRBV30 with TRBJ2-5; 7 bases map to TRBD1. Looked up from germline, CDR1 is GTSNPN and CDR2 is SVGIG (reference sequence). CDR3 length: 14 residues. The junction had 6 bases not matched to a gene; V was cut back by 0 bases and J by 5 bases. The CDR3 spells CAWSVKGALETQYF. The CDR3 bases are TGTGCCTGGAGTGTAAAGGGGGCGTTGGAGACCCAGTACTTC.

This clonotype was seen only a few times. This sequence joins TRBV12-3 or TRBV12-4 and TRBJ2-3; TRBD2 aligns across 8 bases. Germline trimming cut 7 bases from V and 0 bases from J; bases unmatched to any gene: 3. The CDR3 length is 14 residues. The CDR3 nucleotides read TGTGCCAGCACGGGGGGGGCCAGCACAGATACGCAGTATTTT. It specifies CASTGGASTDTQYF.

This sequence joins TRBV7-2 and TRBJ2-2; D assignment may be TRBD1 or TRBD2 (5 bases each). Trimming cost V 0 bases and J 4 bases, with 12 bases left between them. From germline, CDR1 is SGHTA and CDR2 FQGNSA. The CDR3 runs to 16 residues. CDR3 DNA: TGTGCCAGCAGCTTAGCGCTGGGGGTTTCCACCGGGGAGCTGTTTTTT. It translates to CASSLALGVSTGELFF. The full variable domain, rest sourced from reference TRBV7-2 and TRBJ2-2, is GAGVSQSPSNKVTEKGKDVELRCDPISGHTALYWYRQSLGQGLEFLIYFQGNSAPDKSGLPSDRFSAERTGGSVSTLTIQRTQQEDSAVYLCASSLALGVSTGELFFGEGSRLTVL.

This clonotype was picked up a small number of times. V and J are TRBV12-3 or TRBV12-4 and TRBJ1-3; D not certain. The CDR3 sequence is 16 residues long. V lost 6 bases and J 0 bases, leaving 15 bases between the germline ends. The CDR3 region is CASRDSGGISGNTIYF. The CDR3 nucleotides read TGTGCCAGCAGGGACTCGGGCGGTATCTCTGGAAACACCATATATTTT.

This clonotype has a handful of counts. J is TRBJ2-1 and V is TRBV19; D is ambiguous. The CDR3 is made up of 13 amino acids. Per the germline V gene, CDR1 is LNHDA and CDR2 is SQIVND (reference sequence). With 2 bases removed from V and 8 bases from J, the gap between germline ends came to 10 bases. The CDR3 DNA follows: TGTGCCAGTAGTATATCCCCTCCCGATGAGCAGTTCTTC. It is translated as CASSISPPDEQFF.

The chain uses TRBV5-5 and TRBJ1-2; no clear D. CDR1 and CDR2 from the germline V gene are SGHKS and YYEKEE (reference sequence). The CDR3 has 15 amino acids. V lost 4 bases and J lost 3, with 16 bases in between. The CDR3 loop is CASSPNPTEYYGYTF. CDR3 sequence (DNA): TGTGCCAGCAGCCCCAACCCTACAGAATACTATGGCTACACCTTC.

The chain carries TRBV12-3 or TRBV12-4 and TRBJ2-4; D unclear. The CDR3 runs 13 residues. V was pared by 6 bases and J by 6 bases, with 12 bases between. The CDR3 reads CASRKISGNIQYF. For the CDR3, the DNA is TGTGCCAGCAGAAAAATTTCGGGAAACATTCAGTACTTC.

This clonotype was found a few times. In DNA, the CDR3 is TGCAGCGCTGGGCGCTTGAATTCCGAGCAGTACTTC. Translating gives CSAGRLNSEQYF. The rearrangement uses TRBV29-1 and TRBJ2-7; D gene uncertain. Germline V gene data show CDR1 as SQVTM and CDR2 as ANQGSEA. Trimming removed 7 bases from V and 6 bases from J, with 16 bases in between. CDR3 length: 12 residues.

The chain carries TRBV10-3 and TRBJ2-7; 10 bases map to TRBD1. CDR1 is ENHRY, CDR2 SYGVKD, per germline. This CDR3 is built from 14 residues. Trimming took 9 bases from V and 3 from J; bases not matched to a gene: 8. The CDR3 DNA sequence: TGTGCCATTAAAGACGGGACAGGGGACTACGAGCAGTACTTC. This codes for CAIKDGTGDYEQYF.

The rearrangement joins TRBV29-1 to TRBJ2-3; 7 nucleotides line up with TRBD2. Germline loops: CDR1 SQVTM, CDR2 ANQGSEA. V was clipped by 2 bases and J by 4 bases; unmatched bases: 18. CDR3 length equals 18 residues. The CDR3 loop is CSVERGGVETSFPDTQYF. The CDR3 DNA reads TGCAGCGTTGAAAGGGGTGGGGTGGAGACTAGCTTCCCAGATACGCAGTATTTT.

This clonotype was counted a few times. This sequence joins TRBV6-4 and TRBJ2-3; D may be TRBD2 (6 bases). The germline V and J ends were trimmed by 0 bases and 4 bases, with 8 bases remaining between them. There are 14 residues in the CDR3. In germline, CDR1 is MRHNA, CDR2 SNTAGT. The CDR3 DNA follows: TGTGCCAGCAGTGACTCCCCGGGAGCAGATACGCAGTATTTT. Protein product: CASSDSPGADTQYF.

The chain is built from TRBV4-3 and TRBJ2-3; maybe TRBD2 (6 bases). The CDR3 extends over 15 amino acids. The germline V gene encodes CDR1 LGHNA and CDR2 YSLEER. Between the trimmed V and J ends, which lost 1 base and 5 bases, there was a span of 13 bases. Written as DNA, the CDR3 is TGCGCCAGCAGCCAAGCAAAAGCGGGCGGAGATACGCAGTATTTT. Its protein product is CASSQAKAGGDTQYF.

The genes are TRBV5-1 and TRBJ2-7; perhaps TRBD2 as D (6 bases). CDR3 length: 15 amino acids. Looked up from germline, CDR1 is SGHRS and CDR2 is YFSETQ. V was trimmed by 4 bases and J by 2 bases, leaving 16 bases between them. As DNA, the CDR3 is TGCGCCAGCAGCCCGCGGGACCGAGACGCCTACGAGCAGTACTTC. It codes for CASSPRDRDAYEQYF.

V gene TRBV12-3 or TRBV12-4 combines with J gene TRBJ2-5, with D tentatively TRBD1 or TRBD2 (5 bases each). This CDR3 region has 15 residues. V was shortened by 6 bases and J by 5 bases, with 19 bases between the two germline ends. Written as DNA, the CDR3 is TGTGCCAGCAGCCCCCGGGACCGGAGGAGGGAGACCCAGTACTTC. As protein: CASSPRDRRRETQYF.

The V gene is TRBV15, the J gene TRBJ1-6; 7 positions agree with TRBD1. Germline V lookup: CDR1 LNHNV, CDR2 YYDKDF (reference sequence). CDR3 length: 13 residues. V dropped 5 bases and J dropped 19; count of bases not matched to a gene: 14. The CDR3 DNA reads as TGTGCCACCAGCGACGTAACCGGGACAGTCAAGCACTTT. Amino acid sequence: CATSDVTGTVKHF.

This chain links TRBV10-3 with TRBJ2-7, with 8 bases lining up with TRBD1. With 2 bases clipped from V and 3 bases from J, the junction kept 3 bases outside the gene matches. The germline CDR1 and CDR2 sequences are ENHRY and SYGVKD. This CDR3 region has 14 residues. The CDR3 protein is CAISEAGTGYEQYF. The CDR3 DNA reads as TGTGCCATCAGTGAGGCGGGGACAGGCTACGAGCAGTACTTC.

The rearrangement links TRBV6-5 to TRBJ2-3; D unresolved. The CDR3 covers 13 residues. Germline CDR1 is MNHEY and CDR2 is SVGAGI. V lost 0 bases, J lost 2 bases, and 3 bases lay in between. CDR3 protein: CASSYSPTDTQYF. CDR3 coding DNA: TGTGCCAGCAGTTACTCCCCCACAGATACGCAGTATTTT.

The chain carries TRBV20-1 and TRBJ2-7; D might be TRBD2 (5 bases). CDR3 length equals 14 residues. V lost 6 bases and J lost 0, with 15 bases in between. Per the germline V gene, CDR1 is DFQATT and CDR2 is SNEGSKA (reference sequence). The CDR3 coding sequence is TGCAGTGCGAAGAGGTGGGAGCCCTCCTACGAGCAGTACTTC. Protein sequence: CSAKRWEPSYEQYF.